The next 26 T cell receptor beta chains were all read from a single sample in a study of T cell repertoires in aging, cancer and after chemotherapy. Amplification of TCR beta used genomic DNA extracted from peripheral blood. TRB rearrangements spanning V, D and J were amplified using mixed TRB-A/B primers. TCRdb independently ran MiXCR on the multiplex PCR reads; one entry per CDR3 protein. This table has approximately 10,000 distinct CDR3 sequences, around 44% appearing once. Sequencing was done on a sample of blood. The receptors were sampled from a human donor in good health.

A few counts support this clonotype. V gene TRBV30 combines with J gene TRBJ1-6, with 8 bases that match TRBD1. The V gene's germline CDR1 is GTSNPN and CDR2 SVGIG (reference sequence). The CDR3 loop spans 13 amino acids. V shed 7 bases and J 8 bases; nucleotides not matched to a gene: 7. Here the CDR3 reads CASSGQGYSPLHF. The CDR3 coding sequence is TGTGCCTCATCTGGACAGGGTTATTCACCCCTCCACTTT.

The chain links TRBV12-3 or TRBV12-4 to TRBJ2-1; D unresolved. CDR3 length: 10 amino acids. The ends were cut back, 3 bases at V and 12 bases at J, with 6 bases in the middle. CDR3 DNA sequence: TGTGCCAGCAGTTTGTTGGGGCAGTTCTTC. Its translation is CASSLLGQFF.

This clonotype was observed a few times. The CDR3 DNA follows: TGTGCCAGCAGCTTAACGGGGGGTAGCAGTGGCAATCAGCCCCAGCATTTT. It yields the protein CASSLTGGSSGNQPQHF. The rearrangement links TRBV7-2 to TRBJ1-5, with D perhaps matching TRBD1 (5 bases). Germline-derived CDR1 and CDR2 are SGHTA and FQGNSA. V lost 2 bases, J lost 2 bases, and 16 bases lay in between. The CDR3 is 17 residues long.

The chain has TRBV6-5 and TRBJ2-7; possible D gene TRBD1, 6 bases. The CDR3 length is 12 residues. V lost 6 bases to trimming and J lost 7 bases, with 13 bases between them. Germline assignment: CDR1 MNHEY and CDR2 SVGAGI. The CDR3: CASSRLTGEQYV. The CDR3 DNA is TGTGCCAGCAGCCGATTGACAGGTGAGCAGTACGTC.

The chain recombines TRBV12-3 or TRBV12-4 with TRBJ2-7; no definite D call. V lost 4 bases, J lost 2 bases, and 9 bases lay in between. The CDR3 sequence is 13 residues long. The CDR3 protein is CASSYSNTYEQYV. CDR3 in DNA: TGTGCCAGCAGTTATAGTAATACCTACGAGCAGTACGTC.

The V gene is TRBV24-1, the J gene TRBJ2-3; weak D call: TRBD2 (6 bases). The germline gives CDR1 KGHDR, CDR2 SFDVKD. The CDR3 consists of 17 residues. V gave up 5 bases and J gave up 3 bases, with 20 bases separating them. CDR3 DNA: TGTGCCACCAGTGGCTCGGTGGGGGGTTGGGAGACAGATACGCAGTATTTT. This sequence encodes CATSGSVGGWETDTQYF.

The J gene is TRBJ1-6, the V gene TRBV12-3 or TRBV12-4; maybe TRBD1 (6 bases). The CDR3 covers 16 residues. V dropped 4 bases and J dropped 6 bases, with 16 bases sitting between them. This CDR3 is CASSSRGEGVNSPLHF. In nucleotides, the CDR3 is TGTGCCAGCAGTTCCCGGGGGGAGGGGGTTAATTCACCCCTCCACTTT.

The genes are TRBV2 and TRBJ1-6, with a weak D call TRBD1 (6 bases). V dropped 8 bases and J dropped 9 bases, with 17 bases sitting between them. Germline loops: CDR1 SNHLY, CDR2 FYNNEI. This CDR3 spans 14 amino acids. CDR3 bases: TGTGCCAGCGTTGGGGTCAGGGGCGGTTCACCCCTCCACTTT. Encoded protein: CASVGVRGGSPLHF.

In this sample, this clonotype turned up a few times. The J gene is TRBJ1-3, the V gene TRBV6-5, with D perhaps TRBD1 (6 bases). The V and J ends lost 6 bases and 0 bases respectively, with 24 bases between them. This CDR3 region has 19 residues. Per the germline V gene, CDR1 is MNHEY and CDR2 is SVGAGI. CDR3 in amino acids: CASSRILRQEVPSGNTIYF. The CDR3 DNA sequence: TGTGCCAGCAGCCGGATTCTTCGACAGGAGGTTCCCTCTGGAAACACCATATATTTT.

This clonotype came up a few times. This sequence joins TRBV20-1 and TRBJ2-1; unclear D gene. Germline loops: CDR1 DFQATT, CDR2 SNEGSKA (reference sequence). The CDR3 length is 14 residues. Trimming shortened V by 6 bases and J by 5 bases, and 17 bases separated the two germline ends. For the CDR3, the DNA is TGCAGTGCCCGAGACGGCAACCTACACAATGAGCAGTTCTTC. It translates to CSARDGNLHNEQFF.

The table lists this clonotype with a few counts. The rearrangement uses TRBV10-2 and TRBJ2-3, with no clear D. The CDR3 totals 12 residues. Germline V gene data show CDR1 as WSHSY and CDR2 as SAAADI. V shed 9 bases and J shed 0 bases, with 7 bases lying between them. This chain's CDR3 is CASISSTDTQYF. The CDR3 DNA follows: TGCGCCAGTATCAGTAGCACAGATACGCAGTATTTT.

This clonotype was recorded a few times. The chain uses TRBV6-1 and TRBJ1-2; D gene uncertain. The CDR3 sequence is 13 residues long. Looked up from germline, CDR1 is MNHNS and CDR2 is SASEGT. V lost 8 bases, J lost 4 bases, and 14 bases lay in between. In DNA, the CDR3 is TGTGCCAGCTACTCCGGATCAGGCTATGGCTACACCTTC. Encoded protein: CASYSGSGYGYTF.

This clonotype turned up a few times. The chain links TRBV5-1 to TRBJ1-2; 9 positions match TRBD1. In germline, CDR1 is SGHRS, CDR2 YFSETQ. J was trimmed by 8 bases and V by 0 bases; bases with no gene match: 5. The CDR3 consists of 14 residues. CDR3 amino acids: CASSLEGQGEGYTF. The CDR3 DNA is TGCGCCAGCAGCTTGGAGGGACAGGGAGAAGGCTACACCTTC.

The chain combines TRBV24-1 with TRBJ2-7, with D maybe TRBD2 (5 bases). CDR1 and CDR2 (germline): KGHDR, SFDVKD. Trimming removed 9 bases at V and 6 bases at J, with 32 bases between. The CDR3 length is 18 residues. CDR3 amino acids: CATDQWVTPFVRGIEQYV. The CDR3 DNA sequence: TGTGCCACCGACCAGTGGGTAACCCCCTTCGTCCGGGGAATCGAGCAGTACGTC.

The CDR3 here is CASSPQWTYEQYF. CDR3 sequence (DNA): TGTGCCAGCTCACCACAGTGGACCTACGAGCAGTACTTC. The gene calls are TRBV18 and TRBJ2-7; D unresolved. Germline V lookup: CDR1 KGHSH, CDR2 LQKENI. CDR3 length equals 13 residues. V lost 1 base to trimming and J lost 2 bases, with 6 bases between them. The complete variable domain, with remaining parts taken from reference TRBV18 and TRBJ2-7, reads NAGVMQNPRHLVRRRGQEARLRCSPMKGHSHVYWYRQLPEEGLKFMVYLQKENIIDESGMPKERFSAEFPKEGPSILRIQQVVRGDSAAYFCASSPQWTYEQYFGPGTRLTVT.

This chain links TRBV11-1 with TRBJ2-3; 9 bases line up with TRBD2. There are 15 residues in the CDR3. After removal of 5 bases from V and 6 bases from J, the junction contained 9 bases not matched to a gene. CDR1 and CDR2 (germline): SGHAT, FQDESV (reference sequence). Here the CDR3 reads CASSPLAGLGDTQYF. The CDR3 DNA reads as TGTGCCAGCAGCCCCCTAGCGGGGCTGGGGGATACGCAGTATTTT.

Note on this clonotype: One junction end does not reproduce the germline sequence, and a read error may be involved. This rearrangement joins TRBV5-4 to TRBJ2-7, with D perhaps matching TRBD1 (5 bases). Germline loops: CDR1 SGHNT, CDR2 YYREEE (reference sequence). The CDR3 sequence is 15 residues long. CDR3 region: CASSLGRGRTYEQYF. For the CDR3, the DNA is TGTGCCAGCAGTTTGGGAAGGGGTCGGACCTACGAGCAGTACTTC.

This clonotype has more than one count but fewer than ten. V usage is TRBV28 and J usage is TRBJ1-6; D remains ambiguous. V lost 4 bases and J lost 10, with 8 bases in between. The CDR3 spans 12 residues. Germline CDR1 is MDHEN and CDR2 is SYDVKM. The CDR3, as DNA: TGTGCCAGCAGTTCCCCAAGGTCACCCCTCCACTTT. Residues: CASSSPRSPLHF.

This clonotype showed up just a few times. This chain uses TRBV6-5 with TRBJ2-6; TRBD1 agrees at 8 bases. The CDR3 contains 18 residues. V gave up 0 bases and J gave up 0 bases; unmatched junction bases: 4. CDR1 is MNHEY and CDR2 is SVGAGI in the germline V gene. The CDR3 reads CASSYSGQAFSGANVLTF. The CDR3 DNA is TGTGCCAGCAGTTACTCGGGACAGGCCTTCTCTGGGGCCAACGTCCTGACTTTC.

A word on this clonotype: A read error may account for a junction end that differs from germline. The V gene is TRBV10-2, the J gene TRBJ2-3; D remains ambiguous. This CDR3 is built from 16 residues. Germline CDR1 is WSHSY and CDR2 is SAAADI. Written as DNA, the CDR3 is TGTGCCATCAGTGCCCCCTCAAAGACTAGCACAGATACGCAGTATTTT. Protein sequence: CAISAPSKTSTDTQYF.

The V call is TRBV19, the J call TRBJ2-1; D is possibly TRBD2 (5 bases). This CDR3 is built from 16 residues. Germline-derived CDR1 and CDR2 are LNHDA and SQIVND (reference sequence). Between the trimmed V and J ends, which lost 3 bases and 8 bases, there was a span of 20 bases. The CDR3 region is CASSIPRGSKRDEQFF. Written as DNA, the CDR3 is TGTGCCAGTAGTATCCCACGGGGATCCAAACGGGATGAGCAGTTCTTC.

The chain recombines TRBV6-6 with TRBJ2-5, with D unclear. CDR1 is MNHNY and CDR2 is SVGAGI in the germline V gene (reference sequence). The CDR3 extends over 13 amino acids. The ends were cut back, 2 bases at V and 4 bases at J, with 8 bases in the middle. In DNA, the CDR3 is TGTGCCAGCAGTTACCTTAACGTAGAGACCCAGTACTTC. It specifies CASSYLNVETQYF.

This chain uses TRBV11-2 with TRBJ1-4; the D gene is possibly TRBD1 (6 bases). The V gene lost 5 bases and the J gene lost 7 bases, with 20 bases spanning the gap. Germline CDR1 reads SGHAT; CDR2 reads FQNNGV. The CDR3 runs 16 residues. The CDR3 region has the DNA TGTGCCAGCAGCCTAGGGGGAGGCCGGACGCTTGAAAAACTGTTTTTT. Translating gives CASSLGGGRTLEKLFF. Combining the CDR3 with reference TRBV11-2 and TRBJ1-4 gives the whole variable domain EAGVAQSPRYKIIEKRQSVAFWCNPISGHATLYWYQQILGQGPKLLIQFQNNGVVDDSQLPKDRFSAERLKGVDSTLKIQPAKLEDSAVYLCASSLGGGRTLEKLFFGSGTQLSVL.

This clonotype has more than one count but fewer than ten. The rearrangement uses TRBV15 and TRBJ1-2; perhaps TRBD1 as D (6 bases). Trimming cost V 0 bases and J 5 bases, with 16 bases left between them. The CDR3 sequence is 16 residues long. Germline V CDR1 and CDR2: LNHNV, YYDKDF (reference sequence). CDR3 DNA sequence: TGTGCCACCAGCAGAGACTTGGACGTAGGGGGATATGGCTACACCTTC. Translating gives CATSRDLDVGGYGYTF.

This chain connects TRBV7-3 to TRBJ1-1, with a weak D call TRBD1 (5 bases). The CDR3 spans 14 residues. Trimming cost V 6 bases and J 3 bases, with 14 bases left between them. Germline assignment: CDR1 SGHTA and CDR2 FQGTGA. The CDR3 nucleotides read TGTGCCAGCAGGCAGGGAGGGCAAGACACTGAAGCTTTCTTT. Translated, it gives CASRQGGQDTEAFF.

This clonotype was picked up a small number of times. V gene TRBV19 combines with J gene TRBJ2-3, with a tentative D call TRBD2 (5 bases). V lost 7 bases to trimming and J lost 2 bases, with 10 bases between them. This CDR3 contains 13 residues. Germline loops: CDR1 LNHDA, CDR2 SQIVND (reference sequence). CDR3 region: CASTRGSTDTQYF. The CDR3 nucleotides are TGTGCCAGTACCCGGGGATCCACAGATACGCAGTATTTT.